This TCR beta chain was captured in a study of T cells after posttransplantation cyclophosphamide. Notes on this clone: Its specificity is not known.

Using immunoSEQ multiplex PCR, the repertoire was profiled, and TCRdb retains in-frame clones only, with some absent. The profile shows nearly 7,000 clones, approximately 80% of them singletons. This related bone marrow graft donor gave peripheral blood on the day of marrow donation. The study's findings and limits: After PTCy, TRB diversity resembled that of CNI/methotrexate controls. Donor CD8+ memory clones often dominated recipient blood repertoires at later times.

Sequenced material: memory CD4+ T cells sorted from blood. The clonotype originates from a woman between 45 and 65 years old in good health and a related stem cell transplant donor.

This chain's CDR3 is CASSLLAGGGNEQFF. The CDR3 DNA reads TGTGCCAGCAGCCTACTAGCGGGAGGCGGCAATGAGCAGTTCTTC. The V call is TRBV7-3, the J call TRBJ2-1; 12 bases align to TRBD2. The V gene end was trimmed by 5 bases and the J gene end by 6 bases; junction bases not matched to a gene: 5. Per germline, CDR1 SGHTA and CDR2 FQGTGA. The CDR3 spans 15 residues. Together with reference TRBV7-3 and TRBJ2-1, the CDR3 gives the full variable domain: GAGVSQTPSNKVTEKGKYVELRCDPISGHTALYWYRQSLGQGPEFLIYFQGTGAADDSGLPNDRFFAVRPEGSVSTLKIQRTERGDSAVYLCASSLLAGGGNEQFFGPGTRLTVL.